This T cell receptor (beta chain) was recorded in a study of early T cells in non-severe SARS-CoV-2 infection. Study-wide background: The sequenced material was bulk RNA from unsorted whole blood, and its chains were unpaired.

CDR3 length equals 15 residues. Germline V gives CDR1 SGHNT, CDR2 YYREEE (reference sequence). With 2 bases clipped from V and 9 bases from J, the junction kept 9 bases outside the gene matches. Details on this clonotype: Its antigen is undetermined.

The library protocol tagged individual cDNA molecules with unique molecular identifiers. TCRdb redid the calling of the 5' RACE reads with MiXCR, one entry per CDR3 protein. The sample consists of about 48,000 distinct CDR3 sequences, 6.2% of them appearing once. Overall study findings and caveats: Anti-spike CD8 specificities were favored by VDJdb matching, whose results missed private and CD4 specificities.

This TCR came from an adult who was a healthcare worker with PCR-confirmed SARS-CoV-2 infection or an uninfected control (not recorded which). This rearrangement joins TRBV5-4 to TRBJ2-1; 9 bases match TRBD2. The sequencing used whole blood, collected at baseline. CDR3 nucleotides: TGTGCCAGCAGCTTTCCCCCTAGCGGGATTAGTGAGCAGTTCTTC. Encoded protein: CASSFPPSGISEQFF.